These T cell receptor beta chains were read from a single sample in a study of CD8+ T cells in alopecia areata. The data were produced by immunoSEQ multiplex PCR, yet TCRdb's version contains in-frame clones alone and is incomplete. The table includes about 37,000 clones, roughly 53% detected once. Material: CD4+ Tregs sorted from blood. The origin of the receptors is a human donor with alopecia areata. The CDR3 runs from the conserved cysteine through the conserved F or W. A D gene is named only where the DNA matches it firmly. Only part of the rows carry a size: once, few, many, or a class if the clone is expanded.

J gene	V gene	D gene	clone size	CDR3 protein	CDR3 DNA
TRBJ1-1	TRBV29-1	NA	few	CSVELRPGGAEAFF	TGCAGCGTTGAATTGCGGCCGGGGGGGGCTGAAGCTTTCTTT
TRBJ2-5	TRBV5-4	NA	medium-sized	CASSLEGRETQYF	TGTGCCAGCAGCTTGGAGGGCCGGGAGACCCAGTACTTC
TRBJ2-5	TRBV29-1	NA	NA	CSVEAPRNQETQYF	TGCAGCGTTGAAGCCCCCCGGAATCAAGAGACCCAGTACTTC
TRBJ1-2	TRBV10-3	NA	NA	CAISAVGEGYTF	TGTGCCATCAGTGCTGTAGGCGAAGGCTACACCTTC
TRBJ2-4	TRBV7-2	NA	NA	CASSLRQASGAKNIQYF	TGTGCCAGCAGCTTGAGACAGGCTTCGGGGGCCAAAAACATTCAGTACTTC
TRBJ2-2	TRBV5-1	TRBD2	NA	CASSSVGLAGNTGELFF	TGCGCCAGCAGCTCCGTGGGACTAGCGGGAAACACCGGGGAGCTGTTTTTT
TRBJ1-1	TRBV6-6	TRBD1	NA	CASSPGQGAMNTEAFF	TGTGCCAGCAGTCCCGGACAGGGCGCTATGAACACTGAAGCTTTCTTT
TRBJ1-5	TRBV2	NA	NA	CASSATGPTLHQPQHF	TGTGCCAGCAGTGCAACAGGACCGACGCTACATCAGCCCCAGCATTTT
TRBJ1-5	TRBV29-1	NA	NA	CSVAGSNQPQHF	TGCAGCGTTGCAGGGAGCAATCAGCCCCAGCATTTT
TRBJ1-5	TRBV28	NA	NA	CASKHGTSNNQPQHF	TGTGCCAGCAAACACGGGACGAGCAACAATCAGCCCCAGCATTTT
TRBJ2-7	TRBV2	NA	NA	CASSGFFLSYEQYF	TGTGCCAGCAGTGGGTTCTTTTTATCCTACGAGCAGTACTTC